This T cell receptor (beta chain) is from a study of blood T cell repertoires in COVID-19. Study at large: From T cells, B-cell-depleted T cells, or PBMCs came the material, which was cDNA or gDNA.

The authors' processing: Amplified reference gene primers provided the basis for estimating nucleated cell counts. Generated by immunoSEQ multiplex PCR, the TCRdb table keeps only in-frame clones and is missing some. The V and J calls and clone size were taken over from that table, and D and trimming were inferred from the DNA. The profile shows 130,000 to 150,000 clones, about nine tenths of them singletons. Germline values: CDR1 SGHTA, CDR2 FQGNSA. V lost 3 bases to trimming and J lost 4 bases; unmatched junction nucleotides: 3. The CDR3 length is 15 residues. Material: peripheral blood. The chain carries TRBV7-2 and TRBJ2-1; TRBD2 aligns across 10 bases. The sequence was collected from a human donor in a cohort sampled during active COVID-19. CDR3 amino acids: CASSFGTSVYNEQFF. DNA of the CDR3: TGTGCCAGCAGCTTCGGGACTAGCGTTTACAATGAGCAGTTCTTC.